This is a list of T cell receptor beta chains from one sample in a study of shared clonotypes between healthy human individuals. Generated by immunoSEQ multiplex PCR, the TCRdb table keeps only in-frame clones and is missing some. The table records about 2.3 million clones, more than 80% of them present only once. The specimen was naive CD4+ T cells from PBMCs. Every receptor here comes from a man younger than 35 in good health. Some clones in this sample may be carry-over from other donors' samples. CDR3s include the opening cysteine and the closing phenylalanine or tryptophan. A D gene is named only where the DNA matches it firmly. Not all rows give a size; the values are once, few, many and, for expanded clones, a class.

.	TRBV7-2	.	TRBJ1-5	CASSYSQGSNQPQHF	TGTGCCAGCAGCTACTCACAGGGAAGCAATCAGCCCCAGCATTTT
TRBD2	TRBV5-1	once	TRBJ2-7	CASTIGIAGATYEQYF	TGCGCCAGCACCATCGGGATAGCGGGAGCTACCTACGAGCAGTACTTC
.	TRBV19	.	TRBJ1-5	CASSIVGTLFGNQPQHF	TGTGCCAGTAGTATAGTTGGGACGCTGTTCGGCAATCAGCCCCAGCATTTT
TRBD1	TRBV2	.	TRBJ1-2	CASRDRGGYGYTF	TGTGCCAGCAGGGACAGGGGTGGATATGGCTACACCTTC
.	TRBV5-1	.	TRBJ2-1	CASSPRGIVQFF	TGCGCCAGCAGCCCCAGGGGTATTGTGCAGTTCTTC
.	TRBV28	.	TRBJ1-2	CASSLRGYGYTF	TGTGCCAGCAGTTTACGCGGTTATGGCTACACCTTC
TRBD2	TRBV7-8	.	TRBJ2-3	CASSPRRERRDTQYF	TGTGCCAGCAGCCCGAGGCGGGAGAGACGGGATACGCAGTATTTT
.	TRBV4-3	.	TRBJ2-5	CASSQETRQETQYF	TGCGCCAGCAGCCAAGAAACCCGGCAAGAGACCCAGTACTTC
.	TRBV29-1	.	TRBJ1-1	CSVGGVPIGAFF	TGCAGCGTTGGGGGGGTGCCAATCGGAGCTTTCTTT
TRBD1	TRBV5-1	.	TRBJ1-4	CASSSDRGDEKLFF	TGCGCCAGCAGCTCGGACAGGGGTGATGAAAAACTGTTTTTT
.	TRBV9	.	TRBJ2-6	CASSVAGPGANVLTF	TGTGCCAGCAGCGTAGCTGGACCCGGGGCCAACGTCCTGACTTTC
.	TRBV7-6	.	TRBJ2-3	CASSLYGYTDTQYF	TGTGCCAGCAGCTTATATGGGTACACAGATACGCAGTATTTT
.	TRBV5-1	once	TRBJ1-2	CARTRGEGNGYTF	TGCGCCAGAACCCGGGGGGAGGGGAATGGCTACACCTTC
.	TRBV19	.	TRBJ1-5	CASSPRWSNQPQHF	TGTGCCAGTAGTCCCCGCTGGAGCAATCAGCCCCAGCATTTT
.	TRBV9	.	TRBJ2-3	CASSTTITAGGADTQYF	TGTGCCAGCAGCACCACCATTACGGCAGGGGGGGCAGATACGCAGTATTTT
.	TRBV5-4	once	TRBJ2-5	CASSLEAHSLETQYF	TGTGCCAGCAGCTTGGAAGCTCATAGCTTGGAGACCCAGTACTTC
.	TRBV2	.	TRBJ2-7	CASSSEHLLEQYF	TGTGCCAGCAGCTCAGAGCACCTTTTGGAGCAGTACTTC
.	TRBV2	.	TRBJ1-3	CASKVWNRASSGNTIYF	TGTGCCAGTAAGGTTTGGAACAGGGCCTCCTCTGGAAACACCATATATTTT
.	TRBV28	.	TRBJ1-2	CASSLKALGGYTF	TGTGCCAGCAGTTTGAAAGCACTTGGGGGCTACACCTTC
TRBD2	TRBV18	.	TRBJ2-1	CASSPATSGTYNEQFF	TGTGCCAGCTCACCCGCGACTAGCGGAACCTACAATGAGCAGTTCTTC
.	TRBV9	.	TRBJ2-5	CASSERGSGETQYF	TGTGCCAGCAGCGAGAGGGGGAGTGGAGAGACCCAGTACTTC
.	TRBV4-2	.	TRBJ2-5	CASSLRSPGNAETQYF	TGTGCCAGCAGCTTGAGATCCCCAGGGAACGCGGAGACCCAGTACTTC
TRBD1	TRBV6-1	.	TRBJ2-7	CASSVALLGQGYEQYF	TGTGCCAGCAGTGTAGCCCTTTTGGGACAGGGCTACGAGCAGTACTTC
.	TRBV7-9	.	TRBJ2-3	CASSLGGYFNTDTQYF	TGTGCCAGCAGCTTAGGCGGGTACTTTAACACAGATACGCAGTATTTT
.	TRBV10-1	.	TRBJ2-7	CASSDQQGPNFYEQYF	TGCGCCAGCAGTGATCAGCAGGGCCCAAACTTCTACGAGCAGTACTTC
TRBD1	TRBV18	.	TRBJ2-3	CASSSGQTGLRTSTDTQYF	TGTGCCAGCAGTTCGGGACAGACTGGTTTGAGGACCTCCACAGATACGCAGTATTTT
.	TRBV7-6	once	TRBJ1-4	CASSLGRGGDEKLFF	TGTGCCAGCAGCTTAGGCCGTGGGGGGGATGAAAAACTGTTTTTT
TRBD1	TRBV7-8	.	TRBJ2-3	CASSSDRGRTADTQYF	TGTGCCAGCAGCTCAGACAGGGGGCGGACAGCAGATACGCAGTATTTT
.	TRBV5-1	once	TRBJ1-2	CASSLPGKGYTF	TGCGCCAGCAGCTTGCCAGGGAAGGGCTACACCTTC
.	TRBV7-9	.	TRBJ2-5	CASSLVGSETQYF	TGTGCCAGCAGCCTTGTGGGGTCGGAGACCCAGTACTTC
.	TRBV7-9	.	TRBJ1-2	CASTENWAGTNYGYTF	TGTGCCAGCACCGAAAACTGGGCAGGGACTAACTATGGCTACACCTTC
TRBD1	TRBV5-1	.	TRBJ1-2	CASSPGQADGYTF	TGCGCCAGCAGCCCGGGACAGGCGGACGGCTACACCTTC
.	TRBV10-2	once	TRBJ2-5	CASSVDFLRQETQYF	TGCGCCAGCAGTGTAGATTTCCTACGACAAGAGACCCAGTACTTC
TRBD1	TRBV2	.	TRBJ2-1	CASTRTGVYNEQFF	TGTGCCAGCACACGGACAGGCGTCTACAATGAGCAGTTCTTC
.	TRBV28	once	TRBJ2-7	CASSTLSRAAQEQYF	TGTGCCAGCAGCACTTTGAGTCGGGCGGCGCAAGAGCAGTACTTC
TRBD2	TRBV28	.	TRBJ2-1	CASSFYDWAALKRRVGGNEQFF	TGTGCCAGCAGTTTTTATGACTGGGCGGCACTAAAACGGCGGGTCGGGGGGAACGAGCAGTTCTTC